These T cell receptor beta chains were read from a single sample in a study of blood T cell repertoires in COVID-19. Data came from immunoSEQ multiplex PCR; TCRdb stores just in-frame clones and leaves some out. The top ten hold 3.2% of the sample, which has about 520,000 clones, 70% to 90% seen once. What was sequenced was peripheral blood. These receptors all come from a human donor in a cohort sampled during active COVID-19. Each CDR3 is given without its conserved first and last residue. Fields, in order: J gene, V gene, CDR3 protein.

j_call: TRBJ2-3
v_call: TRBV11-2
cdr3_aa: ASSLVGMGAGTDTQY

j_call: TRBJ1-2
v_call: TRBV6-5
cdr3_aa: ATSPGFQNYGYT

j_call: TRBJ2-7
v_call: TRBV29-1
cdr3_aa: SVETGSYEQY

j_call: TRBJ1-2
v_call: TRBV19
cdr3_aa: ASRLGGPYGYT

j_call: TRBJ1-5
v_call: TRBV18
cdr3_aa: ASSPSHNSNQPQH

j_call: TRBJ1-5
v_call: TRBV3-1/TRBV3-2
cdr3_aa: ASSQGQPFGQPQH

j_call: TRBJ2-1
v_call: TRBV19
cdr3_aa: ASSIERAYEQF

j_call: TRBJ1-1
v_call: TRBV18
cdr3_aa: ASSPQQENTEAF

j_call: TRBJ1-1
v_call: TRBV15
cdr3_aa: ATSRVRGRAAVTEAF

j_call: TRBJ1-1
v_call: TRBV2
cdr3_aa: ASDKGGLDTEAF

j_call: TRBJ2-7
v_call: TRBV7-9
cdr3_aa: ASSLDSHSYEQY

j_call: TRBJ1-3
v_call: TRBV29-1
cdr3_aa: SVPVGNTIY

j_call: TRBJ1-6
v_call: TRBV19
cdr3_aa: GAGPMDNSPLH

j_call: TRBJ1-4
v_call: TRBV30
cdr3_aa: AWSVVRGDEKLF

j_call: TRBJ2-1
v_call: TRBV4-1
cdr3_aa: ASSLRGLADSYNEQF

j_call: TRBJ2-7
v_call: TRBV24-1
cdr3_aa: ATSGAGTGAYEQY

j_call: TRBJ2-5
v_call: TRBV5-4
cdr3_aa: ASSSQRTGGVGETQY

j_call: TRBJ1-5
v_call: TRBV7-2
cdr3_aa: ASSWTGDGNQPQH

j_call: TRBJ1-5
v_call: TRBV7-9
cdr3_aa: ASSGSTGVSQPQH

j_call: TRBJ2-3
v_call: TRBV27
cdr3_aa: ASSLREGDTQY

j_call: TRBJ2-7
v_call: TRBV4-2
cdr3_aa: ASSRTGTGGHEQY

j_call: TRBJ1-1
v_call: TRBV5-1
cdr3_aa: ASSLFNRGSVGMNTEAF

j_call: TRBJ2-2
v_call: TRBV30
cdr3_aa: AWRSTGELF